A selection of T cell receptor beta chains follows, all from one sample in a study of shared clonotypes between healthy human individuals. TCRdb keeps only in-frame clones here, not all; method: immunoSEQ multiplex PCR. The repertoire has approximately 1.4 million clones, around 98% of them found once; the top ten carry about 0.42%. What was sequenced was naive CD4+ T cells sorted from blood. Source of these receptors: a man in his thirties or forties in good health. The CDR3 runs from the conserved cysteine through the conserved F or W. The D gene is left open where the match is weak. Clone sizes are given selectively: once, few, many, or a class where the clone is expanded.

size,V,J,D,length,DNA,CDR3
-,TRBV9,TRBJ2-1,-,14,TGTGCCAGCAGCAAATCCCAGAGGGGAAATGAGCAGTTCTTC,CASSKSQRGNEQFF
-,TRBV7-7,TRBJ2-5,-,13,TGTGCCAGCAGCTTCCAGGGGCAAGAGACCCAGTACTTC,CASSFQGQETQYF
-,TRBV7-9,TRBJ2-7,-,11,TGTGCCAGCAGCTTCGACTACGAGCAGTACTTC,CASSFDYEQYF
-,TRBV7-2,TRBJ1-1,-,16,TGTGCCAGCAGCTTACTGATTTGGGGGGCTGAGACTGAAGCTTTCTTT,CASSLLIWGAETEAFF
once,TRBV28,TRBJ2-7,-,13,TGTGCCAGCAGCCCCGGGACAACCTACGAGCAGTACTTC,CASSPGTTYEQYF
-,TRBV2,TRBJ2-2,TRBD1,15,TGTGCCTCCCTCGGGACAGTGTCGAACACCGGGGAGCTGTTTTTT,CASLGTVSNTGELFF
once,TRBV2,TRBJ1-4,-,14,TGTGCCAGTCATCCTGGTATTTGGGGTGAAAAACTGTTTTTT,CASHPGIWGEKLFF
-,TRBV28,TRBJ1-1,-,15,TGTGCCAGCAGCCTCCGGGGATTAGTGAACACTGAAGCTTTCTTT,CASSLRGLVNTEAFF
-,TRBV29-1,TRBJ2-7,-,11,TGCAGCGTTGAAGATCTGCTCGAGCAGTACTTC,CSVEDLLEQYF
-,TRBV27,TRBJ2-7,-,15,TGTGCCAGCAGTCCGCGACAGCGGTTAAACTACGAGCAGTACTTC,CASSPRQRLNYEQYF
-,TRBV5-4,TRBJ2-7,-,15,TGTGCCAGCAGCGATCTGGACAGAGAATTCTACGAGCAGTACTTC,CASSDLDREFYEQYF
-,TRBV28,TRBJ1-2,TRBD1,16,TGTGCCAGCAGTTACCTTACAGGGGCCACCCTCTATGGCTACACCTTC,CASSYLTGATLYGYTF
-,TRBV27,TRBJ2-3,-,16,TGTGCCAGCAGTTTCGGTAGGGCAGGGGCAACAGATACGCAGTATTTT,CASSFGRAGATDTQYF
once,TRBV6-5,TRBJ1-4,-,9,TGTGCCAGCAGTTATAAATTGTTTTTT,CASSYKLFF
-,TRBV21-1,TRBJ1-5,-,19,TGTGCCAGCAGCAAAGAAAGTGGGACAGGGGTTCGAGGGGGCCAGCCCCAGCATTTT,CASSKESGTGVRGGQPQHF
-,TRBV11-2,TRBJ2-1,TRBD2,15,TGTGCCAGCAGCACCCTAGCGGGGTCATACAATGAGCAGTTCTTC,CASSTLAGSYNEQFF
-,TRBV13,TRBJ2-3,-,15,TGTGCCAGCAGCTTAGGATCCCGGCTTGGGGATACGCAGTATTTT,CASSLGSRLGDTQYF
-,TRBV5-5,TRBJ2-7,-,14,TGTGCCAGCAGCAGGGTTGGCACACTCTACGAGCAGTACTTC,CASSRVGTLYEQYF
-,TRBV2,TRBJ1-2,TRBD1,12,TGTGCCAGCAGGGGGACAGTATATGGCTACACCTTC,CASRGTVYGYTF
-,TRBV6-1,TRBJ2-1,-,14,TGTGCCAGCAGTGAAGGGGACCCTTGGGATGAGCAGTTCTTC,CASSEGDPWDEQFF
-,TRBV19,TRBJ2-7,-,14,TGTGCCAGTAAAGGGCCAGGGGACTTCAACGAGCAGTACTTC,CASKGPGDFNEQYF
-,TRBV28,TRBJ1-5,-,15,TGTGCCAGCAGTTTTCAGGGGTTGGGCAATCAGCCCCAGCATTTT,CASSFQGLGNQPQHF
-,TRBV5-1,TRBJ2-7,TRBD2,17,TGCGCCAGCAGCCCCGGGACTAGCGGGTATTCCACCTACGAGCAGTACTTC,CASSPGTSGYSTYEQYF
once,TRBV7-2,TRBJ1-5,-,14,TGTGCCAGCAACCCTTCCGGCGGTGACCAGCCCCAGCATTTT,CASNPSGGDQPQHF
-,TRBV11-3,TRBJ2-5,-,13,TGTGCCAGCAGCTTAGGATTCCAAGAGACCCAGTACTTC,CASSLGFQETQYF
-,TRBV9,TRBJ2-2,TRBD2,17,TGTGCCAGCAGCCCCGAGGTGGGACTAGTCGTATCCGGGGAGCTGTTTTTT,CASSPEVGLVVSGELFF
-,TRBV5-1,TRBJ2-7,-,14,TGCGCCAGCAGCTCAGACAGGTTACGTGGCGAGCAGTACTTC,CASSSDRLRGEQYF
-,TRBV5-1,TRBJ2-3,-,12,TGCGCCAGCAGCTTGGCTTCAGATACGCAGTATTTT,CASSLASDTQYF
-,TRBV5-4,TRBJ2-7,-,15,TGTGCCAGCAGTCGAAAAACCGGGACATTCTACGAGCAGTACTTC,CASSRKTGTFYEQYF
once,TRBV2,TRBJ2-6,-,17,TGTGCCAGCATCAAATCGGAGTTGGGCTATGGGGCCAACGTCCTGACTTTC,CASIKSELGYGANVLTF
-,TRBV29-1,TRBJ1-2,TRBD1,14,TGCAGCGTTGATTCGGACAGGGCTTTGGATGGCTACACCTTC,CSVDSDRALDGYTF
-,TRBV20-1,TRBJ2-7,-,11,TGCAGTGCTAGACAGGGGACGCTTGGGTACTTC,CSARQGTLGYF
once,TRBV6-1,TRBJ1-1,-,13,TGTGCCACCCGACAGACCGTGAACACTGAAGCTTTCTTT,CATRQTVNTEAFF
-,TRBV30,TRBJ2-2,TRBD2,15,TGTGCCTGGAGTTTTGGACTAGCCATTCCGGGGGAGCTGTTTTTT,CAWSFGLAIPGELFF
-,TRBV11-2,TRBJ1-4,-,18,TGTGCCAGCAGCCCCGGCGGGCAACAGAGGGGTTTTAATGAAAAACTGTTTTTT,CASSPGGQQRGFNEKLFF
once,TRBV10-2,TRBJ2-6,TRBD1,18,TGCGCCAGCAGTGAAGGACAGGGGGCGTTCTCGGGGGCCAACGTCCTGACTTTC,CASSEGQGAFSGANVLTF
-,TRBV10-2,TRBJ2-3,TRBD1,12,TGCGCCAGCAGTGAAGGGGACAGGGGGCAGTATTTT,CASSEGDRGQYF
-,TRBV2,TRBJ1-1,-,14,TGTGCCAGCGTCGGAGAAAGGTTCCGAACTGAAGCTTTCTTT,CASVGERFRTEAFF
-,TRBV2,TRBJ2-7,TRBD1,15,TGTGCCAGCAGTTATACGAGGGGGCTCGTCTACGAGCAGTACTTC,CASSYTRGLVYEQYF
-,TRBV18,TRBJ1-1,-,12,TGTGCCAGCTCACCAATGGTCGGTGAAGCTTTCTTT,CASSPMVGEAFF
-,TRBV7-2,TRBJ2-1,TRBD2,17,TGTGCCAGCAGCCCGACTAGCGGGAGGCCCCTACGCAATGAGCAGTTCTTC,CASSPTSGRPLRNEQFF
-,TRBV5-1,TRBJ2-3,-,16,TGCGCCAGCAGCTTGGAGTTCCAGGGCGGCACAGATACGCAGTATTTT,CASSLEFQGGTDTQYF
-,TRBV11-2,TRBJ2-1,TRBD2,15,TGTGCCAGCAGCTTTAGCGGGAGCTCCTACAATGAGCAGTTCTTC,CASSFSGSSYNEQFF
-,TRBV9,TRBJ2-2,-,15,TGTGCCAGCAGCGCGGATCCAGTGAACACCGGGGAGCTGTTTTTT,CASSADPVNTGELFF
-,TRBV5-1,TRBJ2-5,-,15,TGCGCCAGCAGCTTGGCGGGGCTCCTACAAGAGACCCAGTACTTC,CASSLAGLLQETQYF